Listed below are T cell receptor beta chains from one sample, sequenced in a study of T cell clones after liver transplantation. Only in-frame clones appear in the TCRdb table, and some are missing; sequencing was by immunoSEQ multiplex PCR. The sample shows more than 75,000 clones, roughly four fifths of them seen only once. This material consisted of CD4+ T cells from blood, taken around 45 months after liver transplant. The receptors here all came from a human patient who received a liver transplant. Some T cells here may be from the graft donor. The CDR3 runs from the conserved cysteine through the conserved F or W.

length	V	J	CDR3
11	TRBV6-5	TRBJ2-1	CASSSRTREFF
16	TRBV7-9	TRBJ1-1	CASSPPLRGAGTEAFF
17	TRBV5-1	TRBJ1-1	CASSLAVVSNMNTEAFF
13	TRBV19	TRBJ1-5	CASSIRGDSPQHF
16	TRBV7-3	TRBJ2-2	CASSLLGLANTGELFF
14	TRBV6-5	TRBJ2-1	CASKGLAGEHEQFF
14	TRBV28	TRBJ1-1	CASSFGGITGEAFF
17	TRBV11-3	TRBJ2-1	CASSSGVTSGSYNEQFF
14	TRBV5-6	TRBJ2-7	CASSLGQVGFRQYF
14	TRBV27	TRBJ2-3	CASSLRRTIDTQYF
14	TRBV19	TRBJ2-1	CASSTGTGQNEQFF
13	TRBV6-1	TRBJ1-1	CALGGGTAGEAFF
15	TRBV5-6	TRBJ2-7	CASSALSTTEYEQYF
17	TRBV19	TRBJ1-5	CASVPGPRQGSNQPQHF
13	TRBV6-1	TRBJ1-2	CASSDARNYGYTF
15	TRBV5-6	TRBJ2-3	CASSLDTTSTDTQYF
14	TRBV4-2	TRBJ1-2	CASSQDPQNYGYTF
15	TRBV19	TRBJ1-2	CASSILRGQNYGYTF
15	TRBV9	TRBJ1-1	CASSAGRGFDTEAFF
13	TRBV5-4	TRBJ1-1	CASSLGPSTEAFF
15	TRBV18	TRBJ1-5	CASSPDRGNNQPQHF
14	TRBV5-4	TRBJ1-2	CASSIGTGQGGYTF
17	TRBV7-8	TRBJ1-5	CASSLGGRGLSNQPQHF
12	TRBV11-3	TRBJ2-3	CASSLGADTQYF
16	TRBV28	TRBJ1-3	CASSLLLRQSGNTIYF
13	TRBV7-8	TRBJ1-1	CASSLEGNTEAFF
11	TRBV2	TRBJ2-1	CASSGYNEQFF
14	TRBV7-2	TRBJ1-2	CASSLGGWRYGYTF
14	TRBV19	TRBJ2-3	CASSIGGFTDTQYF
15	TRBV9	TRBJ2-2	CASSVGAGNTGELFF
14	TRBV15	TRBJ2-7	CATSRAGTGGEQYF
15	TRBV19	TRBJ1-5	CASSRTANGNQPQHF
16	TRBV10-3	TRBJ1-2	CAISESIAFPQGGYTF
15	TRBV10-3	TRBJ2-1	CAISSRLAGDQKQFF
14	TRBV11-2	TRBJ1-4	CASSLGRTDEKLFF
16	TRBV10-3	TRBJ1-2	CAISERPGTGINGYTF
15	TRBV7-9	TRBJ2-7	CASSSREQGATEQYF
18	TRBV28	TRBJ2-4	CASSSSPGRPIAKNIQYF
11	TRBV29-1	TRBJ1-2	CSVGVADGYTF
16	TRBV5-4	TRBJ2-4	CASSLDGGSAKNIQYF
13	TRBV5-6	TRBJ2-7	CASSHRQGHEQYF
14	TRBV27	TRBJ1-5	CASNDRGGNQPQHF
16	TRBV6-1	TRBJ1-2	CASSEVGVGPGHGYTF